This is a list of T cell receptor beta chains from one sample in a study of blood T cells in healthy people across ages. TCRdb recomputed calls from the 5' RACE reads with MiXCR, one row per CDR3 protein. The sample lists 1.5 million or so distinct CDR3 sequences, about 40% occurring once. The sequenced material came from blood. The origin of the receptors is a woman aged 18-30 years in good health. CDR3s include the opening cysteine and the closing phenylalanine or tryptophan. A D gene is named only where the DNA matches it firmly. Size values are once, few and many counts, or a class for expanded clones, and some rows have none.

CDR3 DNA: TGCAGCGTTTTTAGGGACGGCAGCTCCTACGAGCAGTACTTC; CDR3 protein: CSVFRDGSSYEQYF; D gene: .; V gene: TRBV29-1; clone size: few; J gene: TRBJ2-7
CDR3 DNA: TGTGCCAGCAGCCGCCCTAGCGGGGGCGCCGAGACCCAGTACTTC; CDR3 protein: CASSRPSGGAETQYF; D gene: TRBD2; V gene: TRBV28; clone size: few; J gene: TRBJ2-5
CDR3 DNA: TGCGCCAGCAGCTTTACAGGGTTTGATAGCACTGAAGCTTTCTTT; CDR3 protein: CASSFTGFDSTEAFF; D gene: .; V gene: TRBV5-1; clone size: .; J gene: TRBJ1-1
CDR3 DNA: TGTGCCAGCAGGGGGACTAGCCTAGGTGTCGATGAGCAGTTCTTC; CDR3 protein: CASRGTSLGVDEQFF; D gene: TRBD2; V gene: TRBV6-1; clone size: .; J gene: TRBJ2-1
CDR3 DNA: TGCGCCAGCAGCCAAGATCTGGGGACGGGCCCATACGGTGAGCAGTTCTTC; CDR3 protein: CASSQDLGTGPYGEQFF; D gene: .; V gene: TRBV4-1; clone size: .; J gene: TRBJ2-1
CDR3 DNA: TGTGCCAGCAGTGAGACGCGATCAGCCTACGAGCAGTACTTC; CDR3 protein: CASSETRSAYEQYF; D gene: .; V gene: TRBV2; clone size: .; J gene: TRBJ2-7
CDR3 DNA: TGCAGTGCCCTTGGGACAGGTTCAGTCACTGAAGCTTTCTTT; CDR3 protein: CSALGTGSVTEAFF; D gene: TRBD1; V gene: TRBV20-1; clone size: few; J gene: TRBJ1-1
CDR3 DNA: TGTGCCATCCAAGACAGGTCCGGGGAGCTGTTTTTT; CDR3 protein: CAIQDRSGELFF; D gene: .; V gene: TRBV7-3; clone size: .; J gene: TRBJ2-2
CDR3 DNA: TGTGCCAGCAGCCTTAACAGGGTAGCGTCTTTCGACAATGGGCAGTTCTTC; CDR3 protein: CASSLNRVASFDNGQFF; D gene: .; V gene: TRBV5-5; clone size: .; J gene: TRBJ2-1
CDR3 DNA: TGTGCCAGCAGTGAAGAGGCCCATCGGCCCCAGCATTTT; CDR3 protein: CASSEEAHRPQHF; D gene: .; V gene: TRBV2; clone size: once; J gene: TRBJ1-5
CDR3 DNA: TGTGCCAGCAGCACAGACAGACAAGAGACCCAGTACTTC; CDR3 protein: CASSTDRQETQYF; D gene: .; V gene: TRBV11-1; clone size: .; J gene: TRBJ2-5
CDR3 DNA: TGTGCCAGCACCCCTCTACGGGACTCACCTTGGGCTACGCAGTATTTT; CDR3 protein: CASTPLRDSPWATQYF; D gene: .; V gene: TRBV7-9; clone size: .; J gene: TRBJ2-3
CDR3 DNA: TGCGCCAGCAGCCAAGAGCGGTCCGACTATGGCTACACCTTC; CDR3 protein: CASSQERSDYGYTF; D gene: .; V gene: TRBV4-1; clone size: .; J gene: TRBJ1-2
CDR3 DNA: TGTGCCAGCAGCTTAGGGGCAGGGGGCAATTGGGAGGCTAGCGGGGCAATCGAGGAGACCCAGTACTTC; CDR3 protein: CASSLGAGGNWEASGAIEETQYF; D gene: .; V gene: TRBV7-8; clone size: .; J gene: TRBJ2-5
CDR3 DNA: TGCAGTGCTAGAGAGATGGAGCAGGGTTTTAGTGGCTACACCTTC; CDR3 protein: CSAREMEQGFSGYTF; D gene: .; V gene: TRBV20-1; clone size: few; J gene: TRBJ1-2
CDR3 DNA: TGCGCCAGCAGTAAGGGGGAAACCGGGGAGCTGTTTTTT; CDR3 protein: CASSKGETGELFF; D gene: .; V gene: TRBV10-1; clone size: .; J gene: TRBJ2-2
CDR3 DNA: TGTGCCAGCAGTTACTGGAGTAGCGGGTATGACGGGGAGCTGTTTTTT; CDR3 protein: CASSYWSSGYDGELFF; D gene: TRBD2; V gene: TRBV6-5; clone size: once; J gene: TRBJ2-2
CDR3 DNA: TGTGCCGCAGACAGGGGGCTAGCTCAGCCCCAGCATTTT; CDR3 protein: CAADRGLAQPQHF; D gene: TRBD1; V gene: TRBV19; clone size: .; J gene: TRBJ1-5